What follows are 4 T cell receptor beta chains derived from one specimen sequenced in a study of low-dose radiotherapy and immunotherapy resistance in tumors. Sample time point: after trial treatment. Treatment of the sample: LDRT plus nivolumab, ipilimumab, low-dose cyclophosphamide and aspirin (RACIN trial). Priming of first-strand cDNA relied on TRAV- and TRBV-specific primers (covering alpha and beta chains). A roughly 19-cycle PCR with a constant-region primer and V-primer adapter amplified TCRs. A single record per CDR3 protein comes from TCRdb applying MiXCR to the reads. The table lists more than 90,000 distinct CDR3 sequences, less than 25% of them singletons, with roughly 4.3% in the top ten. This sample comprised PBMCs, obtained after low-dose radiotherapy plus immunotherapy. The receptors were gathered from a male donor with prostate cancer.

CDR3 residues: CASSILGARSYNEQFF. Here the CDR3 DNA reads TGTGCCAGTAGTATCTTGGGGGCGAGGTCCTACAATGAGCAGTTCTTC. The J gene is TRBJ2-1, the V gene TRBV19, with a possible D match to TRBD1 (6 bases). V lost 3 bases, J lost 1 base, and 13 bases lay in between. Germline CDR1 is LNHDA and CDR2 is SQIVND (reference sequence). The CDR3 spans 16 residues.

This clonotype was recorded a few times. The chain links TRBV27 to TRBJ2-1; the D call may be TRBD1 or TRBD2 (6 bases each). The V and J ends lost 7 bases and 8 bases respectively, with 15 bases between them. Germline V gene sequence: CDR1 MNHEY, CDR2 SMNVEV (reference sequence). This CDR3 region has 13 residues. This CDR3 reads CASTLQGGDEQFF. The CDR3 DNA sequence: TGTGCCAGCACCCTACAGGGAGGCGATGAGCAGTTCTTC.

The chain combines TRBV6-6 with TRBJ2-1; either TRBD1 or TRBD2 may supply D (6 bases each). Trimming cost V 2 bases and J 2 bases, with 7 bases left between them. Germline loops: CDR1 MNHNY, CDR2 SVGAGI (reference sequence). This CDR3 is built from 14 residues. CDR3 in DNA: TGTGCCAGCAGTTACGGGGGGCCCTACAATGAGCAGTTCTTC. Protein: CASSYGGPYNEQFF.

This clonotype has at least ten counts. The chain uses TRBV14 and TRBJ2-7; TRBD1 might be the D (5 bases). The CDR3 extends over 14 amino acids. Germline-derived CDR1 and CDR2 are SGHDN and FVKESK. V gave up 0 bases and J gave up 10 bases, with 16 bases separating them. Here the CDR3 reads CASSQDWQGENQYF. CDR3 sequence (DNA): TGTGCCAGCAGCCAAGATTGGCAGGGCGAAAACCAGTACTTC. The variable domain in full, with the rest retrieved from reference TRBV14 and TRBJ2-7, is EAGVTQFPSHSVIEKGQTVTLRCDPISGHDNLYWYRRVMGKEIKFLLHFVKESKQDESGMPNNRFLAERTGGTYSTLKVQPAELEDSGVYFCASSQDWQGENQYFGPGTRLTVT.